The sequence of this T cell receptor beta chain was determined in a study of blood T cell repertoires in COVID-19. About the research overall: From the United States, Italy and Spain came samples of acute and convalescent COVID-19. T cells, B-cell-depleted T cells, or PBMCs provided the cDNA or gDNA that served as material.

As handled by the study authors: Reference gene primer amplification yielded estimated nucleated cell counts. Assay: immunoSEQ multiplex PCR; the TCRdb copy retains only in-frame clones and omits some. That table gives V, J and clone size, and the DNA gave D and trimming. The sample records 200,000 or so clones, 80% to 90% being singletons. From germline, CDR1 is MNHEY and CDR2 SVGEGT. V was pared by 2 bases and J by 0 bases, with 4 bases of the junction left unmatched. The CDR3 loop spans 16 amino acids. The chain joins TRBV6-2 or TRBV6-3 to TRBJ2-3; 8 bases match TRBD2. Specimen: peripheral blood. The receptor was derived from a woman of 80 years or more with acute or convalescent COVID-19. CDR3 amino acids: CASSYRSGVSTDTQYF. CDR3 nucleotides: TGTGCCAGCAGTTACCGTAGCGGGGTTAGCACAGATACGCAGTATTTT.